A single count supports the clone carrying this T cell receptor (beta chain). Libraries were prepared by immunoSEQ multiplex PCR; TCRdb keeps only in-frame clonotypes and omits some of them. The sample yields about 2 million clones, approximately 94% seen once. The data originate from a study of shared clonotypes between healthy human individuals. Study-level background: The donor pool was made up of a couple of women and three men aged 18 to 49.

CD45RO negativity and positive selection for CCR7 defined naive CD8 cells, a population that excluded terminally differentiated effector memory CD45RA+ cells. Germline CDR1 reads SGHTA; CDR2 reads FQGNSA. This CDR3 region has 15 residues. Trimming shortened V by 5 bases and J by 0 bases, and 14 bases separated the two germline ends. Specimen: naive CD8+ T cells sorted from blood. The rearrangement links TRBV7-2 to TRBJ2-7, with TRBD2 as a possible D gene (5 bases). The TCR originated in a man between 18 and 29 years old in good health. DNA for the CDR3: TGTGCCAGCAGCCCCTCCGGTAGCGCCTCCTACGAGCAGTACTTC. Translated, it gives CASSPSGSASYEQYF.